The present T cell receptor beta chain was sequenced within a study of T cells after yellow fever vaccination (dated by TCRdb to the late 2010s). Describing the broader study: The SMART-Seq v4 Ultra Low Input RNA kit was used to prepare libraries from fractions with low cell numbers. To track T-cell clones before and after primary and booster YFV17D yellow fever vaccination, bulk TCR alpha and beta repertoires were sequenced longitudinally. Two healthy male donors made up the cohort, one aged 18 to 30 years and the other aged 30 to 40 years. Blood was drawn at multiple timepoints before and after primary and secondary immunization, with bulk PBMC replicates and cell subsets isolated. Study-wide conclusions, independent of this receptor: Most clones expanded after primary vaccination (96% of CD4 and approximately 86% of CD8) were re-detected after the booster, suggesting that broad memory maintenance occurred. Because only a couple of donors were included in the study, the extent to which the findings can be generalized is limited. Computational filtering was needed because FACS-sorted repertoires could contain abundant contaminating clonotypes from the bulk population. A small share of clonotypes was detected in both CD4 and CD8 compartments, with the overlap likely arising from convergent recombination. The secondary T-cell response was found to be weaker but faster than the primary response, with a peak reached on day 5 rather than on day 15.

Concerning this clonotype itself: It has no known antigen specificity. Base qualities are not recorded, but no much larger clone differs from it by a single base.

V has 8 bases trimmed and J has 2 bases trimmed; junction bases matching no gene number 8. The CDR3 spans 14 residues, from the cysteine through the phenylalanine. The only DNA kept is the CDR3, 42 bases in frame from the first base. Taken from the germline V gene, the CDR1 and CDR2 loops are SGHRS and YFSETQ. Synthesis of TCR cDNA relied on 5'RACE template switching, a step that introduced a universal primer site along with unique molecular identifiers. Priming of cDNA synthesis was performed from both the TCR alpha and TCR beta constant segments. Library amplification involved two PCR steps, and the second step added sample barcodes and sequencing adapters. Sequencing of the libraries was done on either Illumina HiSeq 2500 (2x100 bp) or NovaSeq (2x150 bp). Per the authors' processing: Reads were demultiplexed and collapsed into UMI consensus sequences with MIGEC, and V(D)J alignment was performed with MiXCR. Vaccine-responding clonotypes were defined with edgeR using replicate PBMC samples, requiring FDR below 0.01 and a log2 fold change above 5 up to day 15. Each bulk clonotype received a CD4 or CD8 identity based on whether the sequenced CD4 or CD8 repertoire contained that clonotype at higher abundance. TCRdb's own reprocessing of the public reads used fastp at Q25 and MiXCR and kept productive beta chains. Rows matching on CDR3 protein sequence are summarized as one entry with the most common DNA and genes. TCRdb, not the original authors, processed these V and J calls. The sample data list 450,000 to 650,000 distinct CDR3 sequences, and roughly 12% of these were observed just once. The top ten clones comprise over 13% of the sample.

Read against the paper, the sample's treatment or condition label means: live attenuated yellow fever vaccine strain. At every blood-draw timepoint, two biological replicates of bulk PBMCs were collected. PBMCs were isolated from peripheral blood using a standard Ficoll-Paque protocol. RNA was extracted with TriZol from bulk PBMCs, CD4 and CD8 fractions, and dextramer-positive and dextramer-negative fractions. The sequenced sample was PBMCs, obtained on the day of the yellow fever booster vaccination. The clonotype originates from a man younger than 45 who received the YFV17D yellow fever vaccine. The rearranged chain carries TRBV5-1 and TRBJ2-7; 9 nucleotides in the junction match TRBD1. The CDR3 region has the sequence CASTDRGSPYEQYF. The nucleotides are TGCGCCAGTACGGACAGGGGATCTCCCTACGAGCAGTACTTC.